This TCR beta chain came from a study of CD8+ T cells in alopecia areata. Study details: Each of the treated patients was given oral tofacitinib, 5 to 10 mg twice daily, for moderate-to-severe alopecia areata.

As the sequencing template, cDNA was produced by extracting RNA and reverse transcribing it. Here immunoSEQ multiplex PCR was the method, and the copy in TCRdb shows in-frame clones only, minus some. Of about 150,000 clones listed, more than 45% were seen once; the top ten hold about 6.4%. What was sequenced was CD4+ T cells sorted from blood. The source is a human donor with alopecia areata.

The CDR3 region has the DNA TGCAGCGTTGGGGCGGGGATTATTTACAATGAGCAGTTCTTC. As protein: CSVGAGIIYNEQFF. The chain joins TRBV29-1 to TRBJ2-1, with D tentatively TRBD2 (6 bases). CDR3 length equals 14 residues. V was cut by 4 bases and J by 4 bases, with 14 bases left in between. Per germline, CDR1 SQVTM and CDR2 ANQGSEA.